These T cell receptor beta chains were read from a single sample in a study of T cell changes during pregnancy in multiple sclerosis. Assay used: immunoSEQ multiplex PCR; TCRdb lists only in-frame clones, some missing. The sample holds around 62,000 clones, 75% to 95% seen once. The source was peripheral blood, collected in the third trimester of pregnancy. These receptors all come from a female donor with multiple sclerosis, enrolled in a pregnancy study. Each CDR3 is given with its conserved first and last residue. A D gene is named only where the DNA matches it firmly. Some rows mark clone size as missing; the rest say once, few, many or name a class of expanded clone.

J gene: TRBJ1-2; clone size: few; V gene: TRBV30; D gene: TRBD1; CDR3 protein: CAWILGTGLSGYTF; CDR3 DNA: TGTGCCTGGATCCTCGGGACAGGCCTATCTGGCTACACCTTC
J gene: TRBJ1-5; clone size: NA; V gene: TRBV19; D gene: NA; CDR3 protein: CASSRQPYSNQPQHF; CDR3 DNA: TGTGCCAGTAGTAGACAGCCATATAGCAATCAGCCCCAGCATTTT
J gene: TRBJ2-3; clone size: NA; V gene: TRBV13; D gene: NA; CDR3 protein: CASSFRDTDTQYF; CDR3 DNA: TGTGCCAGCAGCTTCCGGGACACAGATACGCAGTATTTT
J gene: TRBJ1-2; clone size: NA; V gene: TRBV30; D gene: NA; CDR3 protein: CAWSVRGKGYGYTF; CDR3 DNA: TGTGCCTGGAGTGTCAGGGGTAAGGGCTATGGCTACACCTTC
J gene: TRBJ2-7; clone size: NA; V gene: TRBV6-5; D gene: TRBD2; CDR3 protein: CASSGGAGAPYEQYF; CDR3 DNA: TGTGCCAGCAGTGGCGGAGCGGGAGCCCCCTACGAGCAGTACTTC
J gene: TRBJ2-5; clone size: NA; V gene: TRBV9; D gene: NA; CDR3 protein: CASSAGVAANQETQYF; CDR3 DNA: TGTGCCAGCAGCGCTGGGGTAGCGGCTAACCAAGAGACCCAGTACTTC
J gene: TRBJ2-2; clone size: once; V gene: TRBV7-2; D gene: TRBD2; CDR3 protein: CASSLVLSGRQTGELFF; CDR3 DNA: TGTGCCAGCAGCTTAGTGCTTAGCGGGAGGCAAACCGGGGAGCTGTTTTTT
J gene: TRBJ1-2; clone size: few; V gene: TRBV20-1; D gene: NA; CDR3 protein: CSVYGYTF; CDR3 DNA: TGCAGCGTCTATGGCTACACCTTC
J gene: TRBJ2-7; clone size: NA; V gene: TRBV5-5; D gene: NA; CDR3 protein: CASSLGARQVYYEQYF; CDR3 DNA: TGTGCCAGCAGCTTGGGGGCCCGACAGGTCTACTACGAGCAGTACTTC
J gene: TRBJ2-7; clone size: NA; V gene: TRBV4-3; D gene: TRBD1; CDR3 protein: CASSPGTDYEQYF; CDR3 DNA: TGCGCCAGCAGCCCCGGGACAGACTACGAGCAGTACTTC
J gene: TRBJ1-1; clone size: NA; V gene: TRBV9; D gene: NA; CDR3 protein: CASSVGLGGSTEAFF; CDR3 DNA: TGTGCCAGCAGCGTAGGTTTAGGGGGAAGCACTGAAGCTTTCTTT
J gene: TRBJ1-1; clone size: NA; V gene: TRBV18; D gene: NA; CDR3 protein: CASSPPREGNTEAFF; CDR3 DNA: TGTGCCAGCTCACCACCGCGGGAAGGCAACACTGAAGCTTTCTTT
J gene: TRBJ2-1; clone size: NA; V gene: TRBV28; D gene: TRBD2; CDR3 protein: CASSPLAGGSYNEQFF; CDR3 DNA: TGTGCCAGCAGTCCGCTAGCGGGGGGCTCCTACAATGAGCAGTTCTTC
J gene: TRBJ2-1; clone size: few; V gene: TRBV19; D gene: TRBD2; CDR3 protein: CASSIGGTSVNEQFF; CDR3 DNA: TGTGCCAGTAGTATAGGTGGGACTAGCGTCAATGAGCAGTTCTTC
J gene: TRBJ2-7; clone size: NA; V gene: TRBV11-2; D gene: TRBD1; CDR3 protein: CASSSNLDRSEQYF; CDR3 DNA: TGTGCCAGCAGCTCCAACCTGGACAGGAGCGAGCAGTACTTC
J gene: TRBJ1-2; clone size: NA; V gene: TRBV30; D gene: TRBD1; CDR3 protein: CAWSVQQGGHYGYTF; CDR3 DNA: TGTGCCTGGAGTGTACAACAGGGGGGCCACTATGGCTACACCTTC
J gene: TRBJ1-1; clone size: NA; V gene: TRBV6-6; D gene: TRBD1; CDR3 protein: CASSYGTGLKAFF; CDR3 DNA: TGTGCCAGCAGTTATGGGACAGGTCTTAAAGCTTTCTTT
J gene: TRBJ2-3; clone size: NA; V gene: TRBV6-6; D gene: NA; CDR3 protein: CASSYGLGLGVDTQYF; CDR3 DNA: TGTGCCAGCAGTTACGGTTTGGGACTGGGGGTAGATACGCAGTATTTT